One T cell receptor (beta chain) is described in this entry. Its cognate antigen has yet to be identified. No base-level quality is on record; no much larger clone is a single base apart. V is clipped by 5 bases and J by 1 base, and the sequence between their germline boundaries is 9 bases long. CDR1 MNHEY and CDR2 SMNVEV are derived from the germline V gene (reference sequence). Reading from cysteine to phenylalanine, the CDR3 counts 14 amino acids. Only the CDR3 part of the read is kept: 42 bases, read in frame from the first base. The CDR3 regions of human TCRbeta chains were analyzed by immunosequencing. Per the authors' processing: TCRs in the repertoires were matched against a reference library of SARS-CoV-2-specific TCRs that had been generated with the MIRA antigen-specificity platform. Breadth meant the fraction of unique TCRs that were SARS-CoV-2-associated, whereas depth meant the fraction of total T cells that were SARS-CoV-2-associated. Using the MIRA data, each spike-specific TCR was assigned both to the spike region to which the TCR was reactive and to a CD4 or CD8 class. Log10-transformed breadth and depth values were compared by one-way ANOVA with Sidak's multiple comparisons tests. TCRdb retrieved this table from immuneACCESS and kept in-frame rearrangements only. Not all clones are present; in checked studies, unresolved V genes account for under half, and no reason is known for the remainder. V, J and clone size are taken as reported in that table, and D and trimming were inferred from the DNA itself. This sample is represented by fewer than 55,000 clones; about 83% of them were singletons. The ten largest account for 52% of the sample.

The data belong to a study of T cell responses to AZD1222 COVID-19 vaccine (dated by TCRdb to the early 2020s). About the study as a whole: AZD1222 recipients whose second dose came at about 4 weeks and those whose second dose came at about 12 weeks were combined into one group, since spike-specific TCR depth and breadth did not differ between the two schedules. Trial participants were enrolled by age into 18-55, 56-69 and 70-plus year subgroups, with around 150, 28 and 57 TCR-sequenced participants respectively. TCR sequencing covered more than 230 trial participants: 200 to 210 given two doses of AZD1222 and 26 given two doses of MenACWY control vaccine.

Overall results and qualifications from the work: The whole spike protein was spanned by vaccine-associated CD4 TCRs, and dominant responses were seen in regions 160-218 and 743-854. Conclusions about previously exposed vaccinees are limited, since just a handful of AZD1222 recipients were seropositive for SARS-CoV-2 at baseline. No day 14 peak-response samples were available, so repertoires were characterized only after the peak T cell response. After two AZD1222 doses, both the breadth and the depth of spike-specific TCRs were significantly higher than at day 0 and than in MenACWY recipients. Reportedly, close to half of the unique spike-specific TCRs recognized epitopes lying outside the regions that are mutated in the B.1.351 and B.1.1.7 variants. The 56-69-year group was small, and its depth increase did not reach significance, likely because of low power. Most participants were white British and females outnumbered males, and the authors suggested that clonal diversity may have been underestimated.

The intended sense of this specimen's time point label: baseline before first vaccination. Vaccinee samples were obtained from the UK trials COV001 and COV002, which included a single-blind randomized controlled phase 2/3 trial of AZD1222 (ChAdOx1 nCoV-19) in healthy adults. For TCRbeta chain sequencing, PBMC samples from trial participants were taken at day 0 and at day 28 after the second dose. Recombination connected TRBV27 to TRBJ1-3; TRBD1 is a possible D gene, resting on 6 matching bases. The material was peripheral blood, obtained on day 0 of AZD1222 vaccination. The clonotype was recovered from an adult in good health. CDR3 loop: CASSDRISGNTIYF. In nucleotide form, the sequence is TGTGCCAGCAGTGACAGGATATCTGGAAACACCATATATTTT.